This T cell receptor beta chain was sequenced for a study of cytomegalovirus exposure and HLA in healthy donors. This clone was recorded at least ten times. The CDR3 is 12 amino acids. Trimming shortened V by 5 bases and J by 4 bases, and 8 bases separated the two germline ends. In germline, CDR1 is SGHTA, CDR2 FQGNSA. The table came from immunoSEQ multiplex PCR; TCRdb's copy has only in-frame clones and leaves some out. Counted here are about 190,000 clones, 86% occurring once; the ten biggest clones make up roughly 1.6%. Input material: PBMCs. This clonotype originated in a woman younger than 30 in good health and CMV-seronegative. The V call is TRBV7-2, the J call TRBJ1-2; D gene uncertain. The CDR3 DNA reads as TGTGCCAGCAGCCTGGGCGCCTATGGCTACACCTTC. As protein: CASSLGAYGYTF.